The subject of this entry is one T cell receptor (beta chain). TCRdb keeps only in-frame clones here, not all; method: immunoSEQ multiplex PCR. The data contain 850,000 to 1,200,000 clones, about 75% of them singletons. The entry originates in a study of shared clonotypes between healthy human individuals. It was into CD45RA+ naive and CD45RA-negative memory subsets that the CD4+ cells were split. There are 15 residues in the CDR3. V lost 5 bases, J lost 2 bases, and 16 bases lay in between. Germline CDR1 and CDR2: MNHNY and SVGAGI (reference sequence). The chain is built from TRBV6-6 and TRBJ2-7; possible D gene TRBD2, 6 bases. This receptor was obtained from a young man in good health. The sequenced sample was memory CD4+ T cells sorted from blood. Subset here: CD45RA-negative fraction. The CDR3 DNA sequence: TGTGCCAGCAGTCCCTTCGCGGGACCCACCTACGAGCAGTACTTC. Its translation: CASSPFAGPTYEQYF.